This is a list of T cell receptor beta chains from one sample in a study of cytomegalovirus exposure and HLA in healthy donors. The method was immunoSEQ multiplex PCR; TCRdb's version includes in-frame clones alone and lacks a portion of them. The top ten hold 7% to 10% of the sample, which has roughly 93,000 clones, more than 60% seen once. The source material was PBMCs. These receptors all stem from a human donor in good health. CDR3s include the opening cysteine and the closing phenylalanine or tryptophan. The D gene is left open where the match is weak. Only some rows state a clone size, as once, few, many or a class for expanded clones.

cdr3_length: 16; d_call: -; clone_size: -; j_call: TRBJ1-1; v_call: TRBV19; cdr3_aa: CASSPGAHNANTEAFF; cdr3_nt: TGTGCCAGTAGTCCCGGAGCCCACAATGCGAACACTGAAGCTTTCTTT
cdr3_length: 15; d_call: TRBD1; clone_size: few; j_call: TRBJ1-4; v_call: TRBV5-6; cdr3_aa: CASSFPGQGSEKLFF; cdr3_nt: TGTGCCAGCAGCTTCCCGGGACAGGGGAGTGAAAAACTGTTTTTT
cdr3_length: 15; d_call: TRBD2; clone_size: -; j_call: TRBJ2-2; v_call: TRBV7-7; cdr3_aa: CASSLGSGGTGELFF; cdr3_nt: TGTGCCAGCAGCTTAGGTAGCGGGGGAACCGGGGAGCTGTTTTTT
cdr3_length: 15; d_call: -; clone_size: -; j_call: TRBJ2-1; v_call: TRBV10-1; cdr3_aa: CASSESRSSYNEQFF; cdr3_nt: TGCGCCAGCAGTGAGTCACGGAGCTCCTACAATGAGCAGTTCTTC
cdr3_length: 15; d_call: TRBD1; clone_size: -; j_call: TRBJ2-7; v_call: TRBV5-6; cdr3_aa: CASGLGTGGYYEQYF; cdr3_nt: TGTGCCAGCGGCCTAGGGACAGGGGGCTACTACGAGCAGTACTTC
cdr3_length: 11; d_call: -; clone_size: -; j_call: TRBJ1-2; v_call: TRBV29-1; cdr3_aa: CSVDRDYGYTF; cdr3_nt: TGCAGCGTTGACAGGGACTATGGCTACACCTTC
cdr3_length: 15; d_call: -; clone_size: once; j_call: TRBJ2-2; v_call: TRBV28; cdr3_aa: CASSTNTPNTGELFF; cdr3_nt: TGTGCCAGCAGTACCAATACACCGAACACCGGGGAGCTGTTTTTT
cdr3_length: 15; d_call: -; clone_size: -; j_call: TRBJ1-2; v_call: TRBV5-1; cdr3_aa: CASSRHDSANYGYTF; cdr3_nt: TGCGCCAGCAGCCGCCACGACAGCGCTAACTATGGCTACACCTTC
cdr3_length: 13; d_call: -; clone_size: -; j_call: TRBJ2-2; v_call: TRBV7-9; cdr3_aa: CSSSLVSAGELFF; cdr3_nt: TGTTCCAGCAGCTTAGTGAGCGCCGGGGAGCTGTTTTTT
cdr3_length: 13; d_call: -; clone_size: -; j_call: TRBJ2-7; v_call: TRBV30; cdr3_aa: CAWSVTGSYEQYF; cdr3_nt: TGTGCCTGGAGTGTAACAGGTTCCTACGAGCAGTACTTC
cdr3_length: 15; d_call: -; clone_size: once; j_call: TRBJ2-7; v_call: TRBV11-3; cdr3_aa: CASSRGPMGTYEQYF; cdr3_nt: TGTGCCAGCAGCCGCGGTCCCATGGGTACCTACGAGCAGTACTTC
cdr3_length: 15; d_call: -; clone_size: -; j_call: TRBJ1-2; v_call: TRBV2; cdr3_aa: CASSLRGSTVYGYTF; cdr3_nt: TGTGCCAGCAGCCTCAGGGGATCAACTGTCTATGGCTACACCTTC
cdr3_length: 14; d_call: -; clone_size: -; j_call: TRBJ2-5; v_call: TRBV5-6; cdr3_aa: CASSLTPFGETQYF; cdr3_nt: TGTGCCAGCAGCTTGACCCCCTTCGGGGAGACCCAGTACTTC
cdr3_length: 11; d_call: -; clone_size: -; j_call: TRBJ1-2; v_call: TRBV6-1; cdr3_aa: CASSYDRHYTF; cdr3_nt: TGTGCCAGCAGCTACGACAGGCACTACACCTTC
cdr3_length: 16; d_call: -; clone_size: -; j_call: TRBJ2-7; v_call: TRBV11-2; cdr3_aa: CASSLNRDPLSYEQYF; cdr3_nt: TGTGCCAGCAGCCTAAACAGGGATCCTCTCTCCTACGAGCAGTACTTC
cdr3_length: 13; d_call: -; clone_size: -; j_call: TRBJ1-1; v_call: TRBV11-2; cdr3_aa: CASSFNYQGAAFF; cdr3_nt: TGTGCCAGCAGTTTCAATTACCAGGGCGCGGCTTTCTTT
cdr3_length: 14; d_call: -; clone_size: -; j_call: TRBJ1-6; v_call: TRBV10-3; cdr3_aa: CAISEWGLGSPLHF; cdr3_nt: TGTGCCATCAGTGAGTGGGGGCTAGGGTCACCCCTCCACTTT
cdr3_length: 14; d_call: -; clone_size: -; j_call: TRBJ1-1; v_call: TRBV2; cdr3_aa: CASRSRPGSTEAFF; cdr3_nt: TGTGCCAGCAGGTCCCGCCCGGGGAGCACTGAAGCTTTCTTT
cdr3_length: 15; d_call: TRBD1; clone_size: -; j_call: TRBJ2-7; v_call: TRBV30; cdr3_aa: CAWSLDRGISYEQYF; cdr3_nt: TGTGCCTGGAGTTTAGACAGGGGTATCTCCTACGAGCAGTACTTC
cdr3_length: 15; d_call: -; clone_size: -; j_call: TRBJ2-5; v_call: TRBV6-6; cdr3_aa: CASSFPSRAFETQYF; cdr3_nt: TGTGCCAGCAGTTTCCCGTCCAGGGCTTTCGAGACCCAGTACTTC
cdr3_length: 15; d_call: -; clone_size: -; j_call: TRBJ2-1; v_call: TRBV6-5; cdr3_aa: CASSIGSGHYNEQFF; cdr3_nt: TGTGCCAGCAGCATTGGGAGCGGGCATTACAATGAGCAGTTCTTC
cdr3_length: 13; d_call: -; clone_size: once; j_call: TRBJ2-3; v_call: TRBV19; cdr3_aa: CASSFPSTDTQYF; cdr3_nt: TGTGCCAGTAGTTTTCCAAGCACAGATACGCAGTATTTT
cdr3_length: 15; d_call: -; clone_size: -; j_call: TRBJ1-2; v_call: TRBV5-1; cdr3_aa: CASSPLKGTNYGYTF; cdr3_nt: TGCGCCAGCAGCCCCCTCAAGGGGACTAACTATGGCTACACCTTC
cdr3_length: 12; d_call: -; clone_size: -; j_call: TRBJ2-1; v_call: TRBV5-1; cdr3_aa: CASSQEKNEQFF; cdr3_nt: TGCGCCAGCAGCCAAGAGAAAAATGAGCAGTTCTTC
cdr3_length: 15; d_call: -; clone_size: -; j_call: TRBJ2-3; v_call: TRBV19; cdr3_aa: CASSIAEDFTDTQYF; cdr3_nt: TGTGCCAGTAGTATAGCGGAGGACTTCACAGATACGCAGTATTTT
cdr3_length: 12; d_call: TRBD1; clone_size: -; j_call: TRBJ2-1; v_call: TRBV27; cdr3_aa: CASSLGTGVQFF; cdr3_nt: TGTGCCAGCAGTCTCGGGACAGGGGTGCAGTTCTTC
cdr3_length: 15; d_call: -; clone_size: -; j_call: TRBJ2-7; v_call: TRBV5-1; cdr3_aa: CASSLVPLSSYEQYF; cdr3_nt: TGCGCCAGCAGCTTGGTGCCCTTAAGCTCCTACGAGCAGTACTTC
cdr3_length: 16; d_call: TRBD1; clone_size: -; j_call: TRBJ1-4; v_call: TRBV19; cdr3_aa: CASSRGDRALNEKLFF; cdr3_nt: TGTGCCAGTAGTCGCGGAGACAGGGCCCTTAATGAAAAACTGTTTTTT
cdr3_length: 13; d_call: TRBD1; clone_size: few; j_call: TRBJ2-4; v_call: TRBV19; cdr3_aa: CASRSTGSDIQYF; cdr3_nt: TGTGCCAGTAGATCGACAGGGTCGGACATTCAGTACTTC
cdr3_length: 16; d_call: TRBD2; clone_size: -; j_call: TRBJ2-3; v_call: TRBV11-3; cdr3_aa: CASSLGGGGVSDTQYF; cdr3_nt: TGTGCCAGCAGCTTAGGGGGTGGGGGGGTCTCGGATACGCAGTATTTT
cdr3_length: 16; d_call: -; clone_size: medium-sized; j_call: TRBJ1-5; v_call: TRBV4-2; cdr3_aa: CASSQEQGPGNQPQHF; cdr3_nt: TGTGCCAGCAGCCAAGAGCAGGGGCCCGGCAATCAGCCCCAGCATTTT
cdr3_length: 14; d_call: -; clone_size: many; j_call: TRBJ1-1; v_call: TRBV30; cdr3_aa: CAWSPSEASTEAFF; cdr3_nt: TGTGCCTGGAGTCCCTCGGAGGCTAGCACTGAAGCTTTCTTT
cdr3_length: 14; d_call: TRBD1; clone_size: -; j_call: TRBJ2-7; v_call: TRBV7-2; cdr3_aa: CASSLGQGLYEQYF; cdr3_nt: TGTGCCAGCAGCTTAGGACAGGGTTTGTACGAGCAGTACTTC
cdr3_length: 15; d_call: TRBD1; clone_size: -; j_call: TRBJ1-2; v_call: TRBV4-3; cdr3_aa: CASSQEARGDYGYTF; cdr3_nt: TGCGCCAGCAGCCAAGAGGCCAGGGGGGACTATGGCTACACCTTC
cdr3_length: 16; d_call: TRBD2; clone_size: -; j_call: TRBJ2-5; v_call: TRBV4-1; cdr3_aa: CASSQTSGGTQETQYF; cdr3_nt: TGCGCCAGCAGCCAAACTAGCGGGGGGACTCAAGAGACCCAGTACTTC
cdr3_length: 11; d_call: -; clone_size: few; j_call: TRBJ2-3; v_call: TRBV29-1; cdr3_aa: CSGSTGDTQYF; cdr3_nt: TGCAGCGGCTCTACAGGGGATACGCAGTATTTT
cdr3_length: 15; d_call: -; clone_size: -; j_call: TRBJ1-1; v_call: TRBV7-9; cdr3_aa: CASSLGSREGTEAFF; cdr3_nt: TGTGCCAGCAGCTTAGGATCCAGGGAGGGAACTGAAGCTTTCTTT
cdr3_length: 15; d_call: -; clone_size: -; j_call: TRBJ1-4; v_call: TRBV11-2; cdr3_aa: CASTPGGGRYEKLFF; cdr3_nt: TGTGCCAGCACCCCCGGGGGGGGGAGATATGAAAAACTGTTTTTT
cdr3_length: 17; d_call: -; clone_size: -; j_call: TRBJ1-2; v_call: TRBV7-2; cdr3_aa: CASSLQRTPGANYGYTF; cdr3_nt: TGTGCCAGCAGCTTACAGAGGACACCGGGAGCTAACTATGGCTACACCTTC
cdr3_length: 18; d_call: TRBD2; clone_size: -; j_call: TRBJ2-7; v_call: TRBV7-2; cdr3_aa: CASSSSGTSGRAIYEQYF; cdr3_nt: TGTGCCAGCAGCTCCTCCGGGACTAGCGGGAGGGCCATCTACGAGCAGTACTTC
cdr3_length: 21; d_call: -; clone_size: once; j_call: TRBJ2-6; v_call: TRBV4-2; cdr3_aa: CASSHRRPGQSHLSGANVLTF; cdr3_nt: TGTGCCAGCAGCCACAGAAGACCGGGACAAAGTCACCTCTCTGGGGCCAACGTCCTGACTTTC
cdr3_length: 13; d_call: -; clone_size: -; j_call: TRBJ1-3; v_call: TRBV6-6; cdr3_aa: CASSTLMVDTIYF; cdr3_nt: TGTGCCAGCAGCACTCTGATGGTGGACACCATATATTTT
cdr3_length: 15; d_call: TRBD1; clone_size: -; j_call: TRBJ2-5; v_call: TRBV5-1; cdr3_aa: CASSPTGGTGETQYF; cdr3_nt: TGCGCCAGCAGCCCGACAGGGGGTACGGGAGAGACCCAGTACTTC
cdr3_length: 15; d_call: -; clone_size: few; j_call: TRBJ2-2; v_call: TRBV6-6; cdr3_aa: CASSYGGRATGELFF; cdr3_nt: TGTGCCAGCAGTTATGGGGGCCGGGCCACCGGGGAGCTGTTTTTT
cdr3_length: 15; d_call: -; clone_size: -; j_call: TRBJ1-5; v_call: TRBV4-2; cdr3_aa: CASSQVVEGGPAQHF; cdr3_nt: TGTGCCAGCAGCCAAGTTGTGGAAGGGGGACCGGCCCAGCATTTT
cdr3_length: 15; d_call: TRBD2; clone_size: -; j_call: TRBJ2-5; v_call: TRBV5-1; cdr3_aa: CASSFDGRTWETQYF; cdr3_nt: TGCGCCAGCAGCTTCGACGGGAGGACGTGGGAGACCCAGTACTTC
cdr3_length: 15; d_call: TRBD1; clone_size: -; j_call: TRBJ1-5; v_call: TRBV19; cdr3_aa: CASTQSRGSNQPQHF; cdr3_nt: TGTGCCAGTACCCAAAGCAGGGGGAGCAATCAGCCCCAGCATTTT
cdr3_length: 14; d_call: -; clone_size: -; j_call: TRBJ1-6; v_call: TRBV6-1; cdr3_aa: CASSESGYNSPLHF; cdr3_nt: TGTGCCAGCAGTGAATCGGGATATAATTCACCCCTCCACTTT
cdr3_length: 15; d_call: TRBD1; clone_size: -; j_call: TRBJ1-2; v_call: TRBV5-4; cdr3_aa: CASSPTPGQGIGYTF; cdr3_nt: TGTGCCAGCAGCCCCACACCGGGACAGGGAATAGGCTACACCTTC